The 10 T cell receptor beta chains listed next were all sequenced from one sample in a study of T cells in localized non-small cell lung cancer. Sequencing was performed with immunoSEQ multiplex PCR; in TCRdb, only in-frame clones are kept and a portion is missing. The table has more than 20,000 clones, approximately 86% seen once. The source was peripheral blood, collected before any cancer treatment. The receptors were sampled from a female donor at least 60 years old with stage I lung adenocarcinoma.

Only one count was recorded for this clone. This rearrangement joins TRBV27 to TRBJ2-7, with 9 bases identical to TRBD1. Germline lookup yields CDR1 MNHEY and CDR2 SMNVEV (reference sequence). The V segment lost 5 bases and the J segment 0 bases; nucleotides outside the gene matches: 11. The CDR3 totals 17 residues. The CDR3 protein is CASSPTEGTGYSYEQYF. In DNA, the CDR3 is TGTGCCAGCAGTCCGACCGAGGGGACAGGGTACTCCTACGAGCAGTACTTC.

The chain couples TRBV7-2 to TRBJ2-7; TRBD2 matches 8 bases. Trimming removed 4 bases from V and 7 bases from J; junction bases left unmatched: 15. Germline V gives CDR1 SGHTA, CDR2 FQGNSA. The CDR3 loop spans 16 amino acids. DNA of the CDR3: TGTGCCAGCAGCTCGACACTAGCGGCAATATCTGGGGAGCAGTACTTC. It encodes CASSSTLAAISGEQYF.

The chain uses TRBV5-4 and TRBJ1-3; D remains ambiguous. V was trimmed by 3 bases and J by 0 bases, leaving 10 bases between them. The CDR3 is 15 amino acids. In germline, CDR1 is SGHNT, CDR2 YYREEE (reference sequence). CDR3 nucleotide sequence: TGTGCCAGCAGCTCGGACTTCGGCTCTGGAAACACCATATATTTT. Protein: CASSSDFGSGNTIYF.

The chain couples TRBV6-5 to TRBJ2-7; D uncertain. CDR1 is MNHEY, CDR2 SVGAGI, per germline. The CDR3 spans 13 residues. Trimming left V 2 bases short and J 2 bases short, with 7 bases between. The chain's CDR3 is CASSYLRTYEQYF. In DNA form, the CDR3 reads TGTGCCAGCAGTTACCTCCGAACCTACGAGCAGTACTTC.

The V and J genes are TRBV4-1 and TRBJ2-1, with D unclear. Germline V lookup: CDR1 MGHRA, CDR2 YSYEKL. V lost 0 bases to trimming and J lost 8 bases, with 17 bases between them. The CDR3 covers 16 residues. The DNA of the CDR3 is TGCGCCAGCAGCCAAGATCTCACTCAAGGATGGGATGAGCAGTTCTTC. This sequence encodes CASSQDLTQGWDEQFF.

By frequency in the sample, this clone is large (0.1 to 1%). The CDR3 DNA reads as TGTGCCAGTAGTATAGGATGGACAGATGGCTACACCTTC. The encoded protein is CASSIGWTDGYTF. The chain uses TRBV19 and TRBJ1-2, with a tentative D call TRBD1 (6 bases). CDR3 length equals 13 residues. Trimming pared 1 base from V and 6 bases from J, leaving 9 bases between. In germline, CDR1 is LNHDA, CDR2 SQIVND (reference sequence).

The CDR3 sequence: CASSSDRMGTEAFF. CDR3 DNA sequence: TGTGCCAGCAGCTCAGACAGGATGGGGACTGAAGCTTTCTTT. The genes are TRBV7-9 and TRBJ1-1, with D tentatively TRBD1 (6 bases). The CDR3 spans 14 residues. Per germline, CDR1 SEHNR and CDR2 FQNEAQ (reference sequence). V was clipped by 4 bases and J by 5 bases, with 14 bases between them.

This rearrangement joins TRBV11-2 to TRBJ2-1; D may be TRBD2 (6 bases). Trimming cost V 2 bases and J 9 bases, with 17 bases left between them. The CDR3 consists of 15 residues. Germline V gene sequence: CDR1 SGHAT, CDR2 FQNNGV. CDR3 DNA sequence: TGTGCCAGCAGCTTATCTCCGGGACTGCAGGGTGAGCAGTTCTTC. It is translated as CASSLSPGLQGEQFF. Combining the CDR3 with reference TRBV11-2 and TRBJ2-1 gives the whole variable domain EAGVAQSPRYKIIEKRQSVAFWCNPISGHATLYWYQQILGQGPKLLIQFQNNGVVDDSQLPKDRFSAERLKGVDSTLKIQPAKLEDSAVYLCASSLSPGLQGEQFFGPGTRLTVL.

The chain uses TRBV30 and TRBJ1-2; D gene ambiguous. Germline V gives CDR1 GTSNPN, CDR2 SVGIG (reference sequence). The CDR3 covers 12 residues. The ends were cut back, 4 bases at V and 7 bases at J, with 13 bases in the middle. The CDR3 coding sequence is TGTGCCTGGACCAACAAGGAGGGTGGCTACACCTTC. Protein product: CAWTNKEGGYTF.

The gene calls are TRBV29-1 and TRBJ1-2, with TRBD1 matching 7 bases. In germline, CDR1 is SQVTM, CDR2 ANQGSEA. J lost 2 bases, V lost 5 bases, and 8 bases had no gene match. This CDR3 contains 14 residues. CDR3 DNA sequence: TGCAGCGTTCAAACTTTGGGACAGAACTATGGCTACACCTTC. Its protein product is CSVQTLGQNYGYTF.